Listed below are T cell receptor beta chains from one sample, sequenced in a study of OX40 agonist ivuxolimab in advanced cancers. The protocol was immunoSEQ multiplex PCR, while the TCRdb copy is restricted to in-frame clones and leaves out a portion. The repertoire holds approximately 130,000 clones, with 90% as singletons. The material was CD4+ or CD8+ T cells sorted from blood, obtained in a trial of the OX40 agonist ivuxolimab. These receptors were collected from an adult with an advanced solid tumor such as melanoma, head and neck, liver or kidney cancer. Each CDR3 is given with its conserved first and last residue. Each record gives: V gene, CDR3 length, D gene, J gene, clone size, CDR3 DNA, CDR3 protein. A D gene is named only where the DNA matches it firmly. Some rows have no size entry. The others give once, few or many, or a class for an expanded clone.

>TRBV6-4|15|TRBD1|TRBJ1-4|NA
TGTGCCAGCAGTTCCTGGGACAGTGAAAGAGAAAAACTGTTTTTT
CASSSWDSEREKLFF
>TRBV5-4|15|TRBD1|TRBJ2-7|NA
TGTGCCAGCAGGCTAACAGGGGGCCAAGGCTCCGAGCAGTACTTC
CASRLTGGQGSEQYF
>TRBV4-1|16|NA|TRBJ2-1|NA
TGCGCCAGCAGCCAAGTCGAGGGGCCGGGATACAATGAGCAGTTCTTC
CASSQVEGPGYNEQFF
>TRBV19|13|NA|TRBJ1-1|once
TGTGCCAGTAACCCTTGGAATGAACCTGAAGCTTTCTTT
CASNPWNEPEAFF
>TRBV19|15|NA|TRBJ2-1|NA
TGTGCCAGTAGCTCTGTGTTGAGCTCCTACAATGAGCAGTTCTTC
CASSSVLSSYNEQFF
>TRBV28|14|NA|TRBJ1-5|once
TGTGCCAGCAGTGTTAGGACATCCAATCAGCCCCAGCATTTT
CASSVRTSNQPQHF
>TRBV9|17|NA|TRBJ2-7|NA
TGTGCCAGCAGCGTAGCGTCGGGGACGGATGTACGACACGAGCAGTACTTC
CASSVASGTDVRHEQYF
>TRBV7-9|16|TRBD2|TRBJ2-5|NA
TGTGCCAGCAGCTTAGGTCGGCTAGCGGGAGAAGAGACCCAGTACTTC
CASSLGRLAGEETQYF
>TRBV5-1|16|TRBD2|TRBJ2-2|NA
TGCGCCAGCAGCTTTCGACTAGCGGGAGATGCCGGGGAGCTGTTTTTT
CASSFRLAGDAGELFF
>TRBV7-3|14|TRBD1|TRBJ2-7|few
TGTGCCAGCAGCCCCGGGACAGGGGAGCACGAGCAGTACTTC
CASSPGTGEHEQYF
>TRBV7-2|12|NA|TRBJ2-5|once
TGTGCCAGCAGCTTTGATCAAGAGACCCAGTACTTC
CASSFDQETQYF
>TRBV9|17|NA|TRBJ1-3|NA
TGTGCCAGCAGCAGCCGGGTAGGACAGAGCTCTGGAAACACCATATATTTT
CASSSRVGQSSGNTIYF
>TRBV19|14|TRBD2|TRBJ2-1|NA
TGTGCCAGTACTAAGCGGGAGGGCTACAATGAGCAGTTCTTC
CASTKREGYNEQFF
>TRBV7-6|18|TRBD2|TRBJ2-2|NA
TGTGCCAGCAGACAGAGTCCTCTAGCGGGAGATGGGACCGGGGAGCTGTTTTTT
CASRQSPLAGDGTGELFF
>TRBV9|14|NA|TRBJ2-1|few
TGTGCCAGCAGCGTTCTCGGGACCTACAATGAGCAGTTCTTC
CASSVLGTYNEQFF
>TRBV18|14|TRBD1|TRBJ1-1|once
TGTGCCAGCCTTGTAGGGGGCCCGAACACTGAAGCTTTCTTT
CASLVGGPNTEAFF
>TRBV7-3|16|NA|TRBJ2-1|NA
TGTGCCAGCAGCTTAAGCTCTGGGCCTCCCAACAATGAGCAGTTCTTC
CASSLSSGPPNNEQFF
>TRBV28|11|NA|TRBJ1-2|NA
TGTGCCAGCGGGGGAGTTTATGGCTACACCTTC
CASGGVYGYTF
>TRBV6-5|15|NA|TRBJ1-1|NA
TGTGCCAGCAAAAACCGCGGCCAGGGATACACTGAAGCTTTCTTT
CASKNRGQGYTEAFF
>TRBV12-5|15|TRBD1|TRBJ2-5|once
TGTGCTAGTGGTTCCCCACAGGGGGCGGCGGAGACCCAGTACTTC
CASGSPQGAAETQYF
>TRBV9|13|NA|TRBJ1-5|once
TGTGCCAGCAGCGTAGATCTAAAGCAGCCCCAGCATTTT
CASSVDLKQPQHF
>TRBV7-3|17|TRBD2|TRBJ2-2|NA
TGTGCCAGCAGCTTAGGGCTAGCGGGAGCGAGCACCGGGGAGCTGTTTTTT
CASSLGLAGASTGELFF
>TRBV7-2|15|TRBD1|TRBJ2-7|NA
TGTGCCAGCAGCTTAGTACAGGGGGGTTCCTACGAGCAGTACTTC
CASSLVQGGSYEQYF
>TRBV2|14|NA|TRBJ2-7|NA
TGTGCCAGCAGGCAGGACGGTAGCTCCTACGAGCAGTACTTC
CASRQDGSSYEQYF
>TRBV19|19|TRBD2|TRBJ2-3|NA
TGTGCCAGTAGTATCCACCCTAGCGGGAGGCACACTAGCACAGATACGCAGTATTTT
CASSIHPSGRHTSTDTQYF
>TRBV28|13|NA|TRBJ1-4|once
TGTGCCAGCAGCCGCGGGTATAATGAAAAACTGTTTTTT
CASSRGYNEKLFF
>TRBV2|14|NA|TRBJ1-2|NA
TGTGCCAGCAGCCCTGACGGGACGATTGAAAGCTACACCTTC
CASSPDGTIESYTF
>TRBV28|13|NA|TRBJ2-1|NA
TGTGCCAGCAGGTTGGGTAGTCTACGTGAGCAGTTCTTC
CASRLGSLREQFF
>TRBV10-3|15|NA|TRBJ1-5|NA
TGTGCCATCAGTGTAGGGGGGGCGAAAGGTCAGCCCCAGCATTTT
CAISVGGAKGQPQHF
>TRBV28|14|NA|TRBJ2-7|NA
TGTGCCAGCACCCCGGGCCAGACAGACTACGAGCAGTACTTC
CASTPGQTDYEQYF
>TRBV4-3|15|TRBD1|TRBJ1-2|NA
TGCGCCAGCAGCCAAGGGGGACAGGGAAGCTATGGCTACACCTTC
CASSQGGQGSYGYTF
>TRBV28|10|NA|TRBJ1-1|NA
TGTGCCAGCAAGAACACTGAAGCTTTCTTT
CASKNTEAFF
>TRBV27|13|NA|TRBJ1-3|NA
TGTGCCAGCAAGGGGGGGGCTGGAAACACCATATATTTT
CASKGGAGNTIYF
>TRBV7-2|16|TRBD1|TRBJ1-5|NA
TGTGCCAGCAGCTCCGGGACAGGGAGTTTCGGGCAGCCCCAGCATTTT
CASSSGTGSFGQPQHF
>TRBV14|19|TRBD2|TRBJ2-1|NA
TGTGCCAGCAGCCAAGATCCGGGACTAGCGGACGCGCTCTACAATGAGCAGTTCTTC
CASSQDPGLADALYNEQFF
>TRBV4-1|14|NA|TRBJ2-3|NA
TGCGCCAGCAGCCTCCGACTAGGCACAGATACGCAGTATTTT
CASSLRLGTDTQYF
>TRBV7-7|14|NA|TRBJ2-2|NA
TGTGCTAGCAGCTTAGCATCGAACACCGGGGAGCTGTTTTTT
CASSLASNTGELFF
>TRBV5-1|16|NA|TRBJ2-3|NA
TGCGCCAGCAGCCCTTTGACTAGACCGGGTGCAGATACGCAGTATTTT
CASSPLTRPGADTQYF
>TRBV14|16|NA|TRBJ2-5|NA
TGTGCCAGCAGCCACATATACGTGCGGAAACAAGAGACCCAGTACTTC
CASSHIYVRKQETQYF
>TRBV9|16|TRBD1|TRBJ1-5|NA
TGTGCCAGCAGCCCTCAGGACAGGGGGGGCAATCAGCCCCAGCATTTT
CASSPQDRGGNQPQHF
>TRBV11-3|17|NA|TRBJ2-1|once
TGTGCCAGCAGCTTAGAGGGCAGGGGACTCTCCTACAATGAGCAGTTCTTC
CASSLEGRGLSYNEQFF
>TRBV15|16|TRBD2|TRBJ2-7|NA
TGTGCCACCAGCAGAGAGAGCCTAGCGGGAGCCTACGAGCAGTACTTC
CATSRESLAGAYEQYF
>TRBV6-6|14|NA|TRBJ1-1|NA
TGTGCCAGCAGTTACCGGGTGCGAGTCACTGAAGCTTTCTTT
CASSYRVRVTEAFF
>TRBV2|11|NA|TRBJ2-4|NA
TGTGCCAGCAGTAGGGGCTACTTTCAGTACTTC
CASSRGYFQYF
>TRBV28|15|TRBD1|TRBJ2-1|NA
TGTGCCAGCAGTCCGGACAGGGGTGACCTGGGGGAGCAGTTCTTC
CASSPDRGDLGEQFF
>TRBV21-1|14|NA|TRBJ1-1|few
TGTGCCAGCAGCAAGGGTCAGTATTCCACTGAAGCTTTCTTT
CASSKGQYSTEAFF
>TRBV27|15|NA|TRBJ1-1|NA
TGTGCCAGCAGGTCTGACAGGCTCACGGGAACTGAAGCTTTCTTT
CASRSDRLTGTEAFF
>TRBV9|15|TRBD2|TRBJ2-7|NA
TGTGCCAGCAGCGTAGTAGCGGGAGGATACTACGAGCAGTACTTC
CASSVVAGGYYEQYF
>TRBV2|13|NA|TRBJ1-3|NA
TGTGCCAGCAGCGCGGCGCTAGGAAACACCATATATTTT
CASSAALGNTIYF
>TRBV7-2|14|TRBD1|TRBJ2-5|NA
TGTGCCAGCAGCTCGATACAGGGGAGAGAGACCCAGTACTTC
CASSSIQGRETQYF
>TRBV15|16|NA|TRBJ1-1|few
TGTGCCACCAGCAGAGACTTCAGGCACCTCACGCCTGAAGCTTTCTTT
CATSRDFRHLTPEAFF
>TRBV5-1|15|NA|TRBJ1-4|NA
TGCGCCAGCAGCTTGGGGTCGACAACTAATGAAAAACTGTTTTTT
CASSLGSTTNEKLFF
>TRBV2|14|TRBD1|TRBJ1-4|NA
TGTGCCAGCAGTGAAGGGACAGGCGGTGAAAAACTGTTTTTT
CASSEGTGGEKLFF
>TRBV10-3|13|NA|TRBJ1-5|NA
TGTGCCATCAGTGGGAGGAGCAATCAGCCCCAGCATTTT
CAISGRSNQPQHF
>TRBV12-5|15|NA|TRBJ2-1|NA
TGTGCTAGTGGTTTGGGACCCGCCGAGAGGAATGAGCAGTTCTTC
CASGLGPAERNEQFF
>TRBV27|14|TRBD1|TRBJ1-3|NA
TGTGCCAGCAGCCGAGGGACAGCTGGAAACACCATATATTTT
CASSRGTAGNTIYF
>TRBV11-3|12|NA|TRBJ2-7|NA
TGTGCCAGCAGCTTAAAATCCCACGAGCAGTACTTC
CASSLKSHEQYF